The present T cell receptor (beta chain) was sequenced within a study of blood T cell repertoires in COVID-19. The overall study: Samples taken during acute and convalescent COVID-19 were collected in the United States, Italy and Spain. Nucleic acid was either cDNA or gDNA, and it came from T cells, B-cell-depleted T cells, or PBMCs.

Authors' processing steps: Researchers report that nucleated cell counts were estimated from reference gene primer amplification. This table comes from immunoSEQ multiplex PCR, and its TCRdb copy is limited to in-frame clones, with some not included. That table furnishes V, J and clone size, whereas the DNA furnished D and trimming. The sample yields around 65,000 clones, 75% to 90% seen once. The CDR3 loop spans 12 amino acids. Germline V gene lookup returns CDR1 LNHDA and CDR2 SQIVND (reference sequence). J lost 2 bases, V lost 9 bases, and 0 bases had no gene match. The J gene is TRBJ2-1, the V gene TRBV19, with 8 positions matching TRBD1. Sequencing was performed on peripheral blood. The source of this sequence is a human donor in a cohort sampled during active COVID-19. In nucleotides, the CDR3 is TGTGCCAGCAGGGGGCCCTACAATGAGCAGTTCTTC. Translating it yields CASRGPYNEQFF. The full variable domain, completed using reference TRBV19 and TRBJ2-1, is DGGITQSPKYLFRKEGQNVTLSCEQNLNHDAMYWYRQDPGQGLRLIYYSQIVNDFQKGDIAEGYSVSREKKESFPLTVTSAQKNPTAFYLCASRGPYNEQFFGPGTRLTVL.